In this sample, the clone carrying this TCR beta chain turned up many times. Antigen: not known. This sample is drawn from a study of early T cells in non-severe SARS-CoV-2 infection. As for the study in general: From unsorted whole blood, bulk RNA was sequenced, and the chains remained unpaired.

Study-level findings and limits: Anti-spike CD8 responses were favored by VDJdb matching, which missed private and CD4 specificities.

CDR3 size: 13 residues. Germline CDR1 DFQATT, CDR2 SNEGSKA (reference sequence). The junction had 13 bases not matched to a gene; V was cut back by 7 bases and J by 12 bases. Unique molecular identifiers tagged individual cDNA molecules. TCRdb analysed the 5' RACE reads with MiXCR anew, one entry per CDR3 protein. Here the sample spans around 70,000 distinct CDR3 sequences, about 12% being singletons. The receptor was derived from an adult who was a healthcare worker with PCR-confirmed SARS-CoV-2 infection or an uninfected control (not recorded which). Material for sequencing was whole blood. The rearrangement joins TRBV20-1 to TRBJ2-1; TRBD2 agrees at 9 bases. CDR3: CSVPGLAGSRQFF. DNA for the CDR3: TGCAGTGTTCCGGGACTAGCAGGATCCCGGCAGTTCTTC.